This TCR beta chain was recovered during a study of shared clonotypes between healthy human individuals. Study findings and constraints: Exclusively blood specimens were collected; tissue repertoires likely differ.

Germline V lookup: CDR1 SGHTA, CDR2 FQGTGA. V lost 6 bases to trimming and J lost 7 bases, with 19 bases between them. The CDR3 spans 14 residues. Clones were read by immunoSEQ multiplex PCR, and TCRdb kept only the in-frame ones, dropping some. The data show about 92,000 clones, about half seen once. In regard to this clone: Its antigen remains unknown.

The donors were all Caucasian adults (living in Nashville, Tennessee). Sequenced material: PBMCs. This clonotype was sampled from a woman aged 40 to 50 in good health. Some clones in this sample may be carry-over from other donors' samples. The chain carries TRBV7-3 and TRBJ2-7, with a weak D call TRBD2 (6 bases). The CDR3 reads CASSHGLHGEEQYF. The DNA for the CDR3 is TGTGCCAGCAGTCACGGACTACATGGTGAGGAGCAGTACTTC.